This T cell receptor beta chain emerged from a study of T cell changes during pregnancy in multiple sclerosis. The CDR3 sequence is 15 residues long. Germline values: CDR1 LNHDA, CDR2 SQIVND (reference sequence). The V gene end was trimmed by 3 bases and the J gene end by 1 base; junction bases not matched to a gene: 6. The repertoire was sequenced with immunoSEQ multiplex PCR; TCRdb's copy has only in-frame clones and lacks some. Among over 55,000 clones, 92% were seen once, and the ten largest hold 2.3%. V and J are TRBV19 and TRBJ2-7; TRBD1 matches at 7 bases. The receptor's source is a female donor with multiple sclerosis, enrolled in a pregnancy study. The starting material was peripheral blood, obtained in the first trimester of pregnancy. The CDR3 sequence is CASSIEGASSYEQYF. The CDR3, as DNA: TGTGCCAGTAGTATTGAGGGGGCGAGTTCCTACGAGCAGTACTTC.